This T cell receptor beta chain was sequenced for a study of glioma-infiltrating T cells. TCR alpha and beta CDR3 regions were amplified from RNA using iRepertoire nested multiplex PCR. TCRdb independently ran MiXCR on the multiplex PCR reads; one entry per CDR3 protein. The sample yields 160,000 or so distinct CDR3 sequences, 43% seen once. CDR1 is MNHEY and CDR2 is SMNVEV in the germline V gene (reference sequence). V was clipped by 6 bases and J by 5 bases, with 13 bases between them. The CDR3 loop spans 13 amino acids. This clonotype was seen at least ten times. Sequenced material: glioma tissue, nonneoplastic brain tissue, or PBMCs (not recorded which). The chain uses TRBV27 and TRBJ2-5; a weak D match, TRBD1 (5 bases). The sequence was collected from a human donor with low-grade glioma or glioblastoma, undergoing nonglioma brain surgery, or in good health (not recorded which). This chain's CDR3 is CASSRRVGETQYF. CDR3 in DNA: TGTGCCAGCAGCCGCAGGGTGGGGGAGACCCAGTACTTC.